These 6 T cell receptor beta chains came from one sample sequenced in a study of T cell changes during pregnancy in multiple sclerosis. Here immunoSEQ multiplex PCR was the method, and the copy in TCRdb shows in-frame clones only, minus some. The sample includes over 85,000 clones, 85% to 95% seen only once; the top ten take around 1.8%. Sequences were derived from peripheral blood, sampled in the first trimester of pregnancy. The receptors originated from a female donor in good health, enrolled as a control in a pregnancy study.

The chain links TRBV5-1 to TRBJ2-3; D unresolved. Germline loops: CDR1 SGHRS, CDR2 YFSETQ. The CDR3 spans 15 residues. V was shortened by 2 bases and J by 5 bases, with 15 bases between the two germline ends. CDR3 DNA sequence: TGCGCCAGCAGCTTAACAGTTCTTACCAGAGATACGCAGTATTTT. This codes for CASSLTVLTRDTQYF.

V is TRBV27 and J is TRBJ2-7; tentatively, D is TRBD1 (6 bases). CDR1 and CDR2 from the germline V gene are MNHEY and SMNVEV (reference sequence). Trimming took off 3 bases at V and 1 base at J, with 10 bases between the two ends. This CDR3 is built from 14 residues. The CDR3, as DNA: TGTGCCAGCAGTTTTGACAGGTTTTCCTACGAGCAGTACTTC. Its protein is CASSFDRFSYEQYF.

As to this clone: One junction end does not reproduce the germline sequence, and a read error may be involved. The rearrangement uses TRBV28 and TRBJ2-7, with 9 bases identical to TRBD1. The CDR3 contains 13 residues. Germline CDR1 is MDHEN and CDR2 is SYDVKM. In DNA form, the CDR3 reads TGTGCCAGCAGTTTATCTCAAGAGAGGACAGGGGACTTC. It is translated as CASSLSQERTGDF.

The chain joins TRBV30 to TRBJ2-5, with TRBD1 identical over 9 bases. The germline V gene encodes CDR1 GTSNPN and CDR2 SVGIG (reference sequence). V was pared by 5 bases and J by 4 bases, with 11 bases of the junction left unmatched. The CDR3 consists of 15 residues. The CDR3 spells CAWSTPDRGRETQYF. The CDR3 nucleotides read TGTGCCTGGTCAACACCGGACAGGGGTCGAGAGACCCAGTACTTC.

The genes are TRBV18 and TRBJ2-1; D is possibly TRBD2 (6 bases). This CDR3 comprises 14 residues. CDR1 is KGHSH and CDR2 is LQKENI in the germline V gene. V lost 3 bases, J lost 8 bases, and 14 bases lay in between. The CDR3 loop reads CASSPNGGSDEQFF. CDR3 DNA sequence: TGTGCCAGCTCACCGAACGGGGGTTCGGATGAGCAGTTCTTC.

The rearrangement links TRBV4-3 to TRBJ2-1, with a tentative D call TRBD1 (6 bases). Germline V gene sequence: CDR1 LGHNA, CDR2 YSLEER. V was trimmed by 2 bases and J by 0 bases, leaving 8 bases between them. The CDR3 loop spans 15 amino acids. The CDR3 spells CASSQHRDSYNEQFF. CDR3 coding DNA: TGCGCCAGCAGCCAACACAGGGACTCCTACAATGAGCAGTTCTTC.